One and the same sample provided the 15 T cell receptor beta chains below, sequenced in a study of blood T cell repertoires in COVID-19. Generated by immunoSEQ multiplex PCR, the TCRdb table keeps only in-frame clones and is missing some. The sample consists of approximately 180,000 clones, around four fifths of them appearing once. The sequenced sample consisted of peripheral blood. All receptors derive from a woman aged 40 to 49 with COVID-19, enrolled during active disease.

The CDR3 loop is CAITPGGRPYEQYF. CDR3 coding DNA: TGTGCCATCACCCCTGGCGGGAGACCCTACGAGCAGTACTTC. The chain couples TRBV10-3 to TRBJ2-7, with TRBD2 matching 7 bases. The V gene's germline CDR1 is ENHRY and CDR2 SYGVKD. The CDR3 runs 14 residues. V was pared by 7 bases and J by 2 bases, with 8 bases of the junction left unmatched.

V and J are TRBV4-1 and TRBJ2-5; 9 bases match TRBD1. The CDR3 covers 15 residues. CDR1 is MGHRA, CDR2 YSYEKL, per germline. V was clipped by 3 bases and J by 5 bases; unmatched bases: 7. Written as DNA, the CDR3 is TGCGCCAGCAGCCACGGGACAGGGCTGGGGGAGACCCAGTACTTC. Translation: CASSHGTGLGETQYF.

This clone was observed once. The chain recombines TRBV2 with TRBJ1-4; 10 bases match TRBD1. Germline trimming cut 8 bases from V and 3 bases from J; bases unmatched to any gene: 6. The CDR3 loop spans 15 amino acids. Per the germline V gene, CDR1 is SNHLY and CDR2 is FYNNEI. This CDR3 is CASGRQGASNEKLFF. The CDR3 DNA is TGTGCCAGCGGGAGACAGGGGGCGTCTAATGAAAAACTGTTTTTT.

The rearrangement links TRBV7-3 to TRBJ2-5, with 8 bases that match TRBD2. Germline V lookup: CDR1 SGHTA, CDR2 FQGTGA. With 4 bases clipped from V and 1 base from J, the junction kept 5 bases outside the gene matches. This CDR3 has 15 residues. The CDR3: CASSSVAGIQETQYF. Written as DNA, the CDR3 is TGTGCCAGCAGCTCAGTAGCGGGGATCCAAGAGACCCAGTACTTC.

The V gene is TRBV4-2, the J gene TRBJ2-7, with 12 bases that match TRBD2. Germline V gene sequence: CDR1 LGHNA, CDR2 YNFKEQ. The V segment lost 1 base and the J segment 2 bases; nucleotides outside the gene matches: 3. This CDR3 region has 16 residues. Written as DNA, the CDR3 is TGTGCCAGCAGCCAAGTTTCTAGCGGGAGGGCCTACGAGCAGTACTTC. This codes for CASSQVSSGRAYEQYF.

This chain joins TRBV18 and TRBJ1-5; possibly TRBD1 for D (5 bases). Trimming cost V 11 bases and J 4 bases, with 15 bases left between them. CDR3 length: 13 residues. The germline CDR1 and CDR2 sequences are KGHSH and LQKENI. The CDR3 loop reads CALMGGGNQPQHF. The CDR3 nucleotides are TGTGCCCTGATGGGGGGTGGGAATCAGCCCCAGCATTTT. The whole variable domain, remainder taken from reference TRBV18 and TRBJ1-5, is NAGVMQNPRHLVRRRGQEARLRCSPMKGHSHVYWYRQLPEEGLKFMVYLQKENIIDESGMPKERFSAEFPKEGPSILRIQQVVRGDSAAYFCALMGGGNQPQHFGDGTRLSIL.

The CDR3 DNA is TGTGCCAGCAGTTCAATAGGCGGGACGGCTTATCAGCCCCAGCATTTT. Its protein is CASSSIGGTAYQPQHF. This chain uses TRBV27 with TRBJ1-5; D is possibly TRBD1 (5 bases). CDR1 is MNHEY, CDR2 SMNVEV, per germline (reference sequence). This CDR3 has 16 amino acids. The germline V and J ends were trimmed by 4 bases and 5 bases, with 18 bases remaining between them.

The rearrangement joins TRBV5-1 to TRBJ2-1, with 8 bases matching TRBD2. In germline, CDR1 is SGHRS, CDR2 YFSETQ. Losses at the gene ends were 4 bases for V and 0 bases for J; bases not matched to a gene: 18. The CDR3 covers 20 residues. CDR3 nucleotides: TGCGCCAGCAGCAGGCCACTAGCGGAGGGGGTTTATAGCTCCTACAATGAGCAGTTCTTC. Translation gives CASSRPLAEGVYSSYNEQFF. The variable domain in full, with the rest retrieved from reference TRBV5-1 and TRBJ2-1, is KAGVTQTPRYLIKTRGQQVTLSCSPISGHRSVSWYQQTPGQGLQFLFEYFSETQRNKGNFPGRFSGRQFSNSRSEMNVSTLELGDSALYLCASSRPLAEGVYSSYNEQFFGPGTRLTVL.

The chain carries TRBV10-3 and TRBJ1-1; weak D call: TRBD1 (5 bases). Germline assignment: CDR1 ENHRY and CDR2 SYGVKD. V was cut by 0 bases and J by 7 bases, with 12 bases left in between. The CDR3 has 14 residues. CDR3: CAISESGGGGEAFF. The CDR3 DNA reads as TGTGCCATCAGTGAGTCTGGGGGAGGCGGTGAAGCTTTCTTT.

The CDR3 loop reads CASSLGTGVGTNEKLFF. The CDR3 nucleotides read TGCGCCAGCAGCCTGGGGACAGGGGTCGGCACTAATGAAAAACTGTTTTTT. The genes are TRBV5-1 and TRBJ1-4; TRBD1 matches at 10 bases. The CDR3 loop spans 17 amino acids. CDR1 is SGHRS, CDR2 YFSETQ, per germline. The ends lost 4 bases at V and 2 bases at J; junction bases unmatched: 8.

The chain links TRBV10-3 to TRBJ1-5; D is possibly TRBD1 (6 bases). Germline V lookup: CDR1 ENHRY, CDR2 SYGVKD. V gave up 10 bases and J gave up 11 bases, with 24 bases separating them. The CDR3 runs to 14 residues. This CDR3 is CATRDRGFGWTQHF. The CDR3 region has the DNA TGTGCCACTCGGGATAGGGGGTTCGGATGGACCCAGCATTTT.

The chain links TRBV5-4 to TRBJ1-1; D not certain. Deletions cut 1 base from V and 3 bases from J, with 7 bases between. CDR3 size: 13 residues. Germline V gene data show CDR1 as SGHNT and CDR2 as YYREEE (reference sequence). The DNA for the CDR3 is TGTGCCAGCAGCTTGACGAGCCACACTGAAGCTTTCTTT. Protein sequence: CASSLTSHTEAFF.

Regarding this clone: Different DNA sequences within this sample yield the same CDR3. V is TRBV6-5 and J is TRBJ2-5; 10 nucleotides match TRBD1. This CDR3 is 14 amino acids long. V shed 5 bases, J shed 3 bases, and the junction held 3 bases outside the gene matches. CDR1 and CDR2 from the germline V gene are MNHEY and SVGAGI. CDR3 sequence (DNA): TGTGCCAGCAGTAGGGACAGGGGAAAAGAGACCCAGTACTTC. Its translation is CASSRDRGKETQYF.

The CDR3 nucleotides read TGTGCCAGCAGCTTAACCCTCGGCGGGGGGGCCTACGAGCAGTACTTC. It codes for CASSLTLGGGAYEQYF. The rearrangement links TRBV13 to TRBJ2-7, with 9 bases lining up with TRBD2. The CDR3 contains 16 residues. Trimming cost V 2 bases and J 2 bases; bases outside gene matches: 7. The V gene's germline CDR1 is PRHDT and CDR2 FYEKMQ (reference sequence).

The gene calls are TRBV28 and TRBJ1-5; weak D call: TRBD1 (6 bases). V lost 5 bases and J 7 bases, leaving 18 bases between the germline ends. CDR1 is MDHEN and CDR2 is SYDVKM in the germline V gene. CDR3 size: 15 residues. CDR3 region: CASSVIQGWQQPQHF. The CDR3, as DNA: TGTGCCAGCAGTGTGATACAGGGTTGGCAACAGCCCCAGCATTTT.